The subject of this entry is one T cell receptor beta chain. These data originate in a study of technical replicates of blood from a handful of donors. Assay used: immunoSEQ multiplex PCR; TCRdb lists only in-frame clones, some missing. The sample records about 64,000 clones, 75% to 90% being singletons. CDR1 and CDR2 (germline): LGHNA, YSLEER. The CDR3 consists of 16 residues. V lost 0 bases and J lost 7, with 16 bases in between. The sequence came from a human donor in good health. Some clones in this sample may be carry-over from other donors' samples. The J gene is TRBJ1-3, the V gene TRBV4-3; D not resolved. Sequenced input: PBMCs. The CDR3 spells CASSQDRGGRKNTIYF. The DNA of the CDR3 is TGCGCCAGCAGCCAAGATCGAGGAGGGCGGAAGAACACCATATATTTT.